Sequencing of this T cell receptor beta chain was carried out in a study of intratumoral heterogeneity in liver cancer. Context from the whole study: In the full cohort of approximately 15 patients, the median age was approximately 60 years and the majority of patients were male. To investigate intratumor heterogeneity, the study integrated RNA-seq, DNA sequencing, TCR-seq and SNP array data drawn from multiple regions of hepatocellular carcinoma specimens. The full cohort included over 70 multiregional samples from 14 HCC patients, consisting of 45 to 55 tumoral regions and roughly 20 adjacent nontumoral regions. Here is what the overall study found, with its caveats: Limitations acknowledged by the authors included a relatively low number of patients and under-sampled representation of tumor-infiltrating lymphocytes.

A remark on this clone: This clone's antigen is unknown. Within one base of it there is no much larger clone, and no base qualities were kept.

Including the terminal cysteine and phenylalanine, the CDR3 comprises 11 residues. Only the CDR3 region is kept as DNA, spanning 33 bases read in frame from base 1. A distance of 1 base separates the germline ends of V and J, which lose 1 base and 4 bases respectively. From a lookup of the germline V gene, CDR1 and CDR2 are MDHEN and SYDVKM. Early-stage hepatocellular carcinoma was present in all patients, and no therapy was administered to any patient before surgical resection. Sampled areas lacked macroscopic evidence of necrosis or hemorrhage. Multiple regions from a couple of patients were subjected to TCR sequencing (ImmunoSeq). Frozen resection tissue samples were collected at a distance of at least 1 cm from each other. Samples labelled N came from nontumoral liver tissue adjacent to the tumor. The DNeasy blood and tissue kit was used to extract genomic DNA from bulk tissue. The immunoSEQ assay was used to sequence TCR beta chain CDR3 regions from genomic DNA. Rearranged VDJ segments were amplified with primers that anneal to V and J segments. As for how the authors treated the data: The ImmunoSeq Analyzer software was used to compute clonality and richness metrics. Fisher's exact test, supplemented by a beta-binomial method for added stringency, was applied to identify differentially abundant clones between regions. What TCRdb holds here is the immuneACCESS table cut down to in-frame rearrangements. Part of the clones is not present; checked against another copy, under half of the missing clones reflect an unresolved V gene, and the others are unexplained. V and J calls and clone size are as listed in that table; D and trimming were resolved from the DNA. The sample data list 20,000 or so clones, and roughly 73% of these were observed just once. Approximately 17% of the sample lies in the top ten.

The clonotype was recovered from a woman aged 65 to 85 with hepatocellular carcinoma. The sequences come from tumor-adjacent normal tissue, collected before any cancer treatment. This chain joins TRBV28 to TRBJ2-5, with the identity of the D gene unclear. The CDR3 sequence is CASSLLETQYF. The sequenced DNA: TGTGCCAGCAGTTTATTAGAGACCCAGTACTTC.